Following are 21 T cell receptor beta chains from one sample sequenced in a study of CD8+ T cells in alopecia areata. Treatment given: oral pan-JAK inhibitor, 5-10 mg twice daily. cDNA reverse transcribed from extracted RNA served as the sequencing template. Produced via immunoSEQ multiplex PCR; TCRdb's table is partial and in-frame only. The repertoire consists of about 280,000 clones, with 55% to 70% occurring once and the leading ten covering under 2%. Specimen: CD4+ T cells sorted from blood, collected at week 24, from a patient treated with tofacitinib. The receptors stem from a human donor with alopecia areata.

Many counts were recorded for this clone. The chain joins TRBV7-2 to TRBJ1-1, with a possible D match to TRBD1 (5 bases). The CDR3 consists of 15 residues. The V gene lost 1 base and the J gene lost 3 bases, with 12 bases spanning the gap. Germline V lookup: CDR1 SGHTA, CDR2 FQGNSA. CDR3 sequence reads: CASSLGAGSHTEAFF. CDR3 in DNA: TGTGCCAGCAGCTTAGGGGCAGGGAGCCACACTGAAGCTTTCTTT.

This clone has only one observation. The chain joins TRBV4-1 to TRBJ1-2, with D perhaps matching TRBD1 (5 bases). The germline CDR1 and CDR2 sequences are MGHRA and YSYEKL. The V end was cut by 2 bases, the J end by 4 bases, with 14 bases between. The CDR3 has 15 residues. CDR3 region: CASSQPSRGLYGYTF. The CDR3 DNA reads TGCGCCAGCAGCCAACCCAGCCGGGGCCTCTATGGCTACACCTTC.

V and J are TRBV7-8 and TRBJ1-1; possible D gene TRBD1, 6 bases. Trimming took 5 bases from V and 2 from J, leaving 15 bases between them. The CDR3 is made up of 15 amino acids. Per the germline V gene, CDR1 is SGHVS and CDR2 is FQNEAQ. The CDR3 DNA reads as TGTGCCAGCAGCCGGGAGAACAGGGCTAACACTGAAGCTTTCTTT. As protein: CASSRENRANTEAFF.

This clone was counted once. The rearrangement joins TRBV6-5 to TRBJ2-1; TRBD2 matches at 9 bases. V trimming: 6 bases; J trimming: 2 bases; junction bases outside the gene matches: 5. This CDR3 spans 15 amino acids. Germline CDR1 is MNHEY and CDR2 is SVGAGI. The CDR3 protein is CASSLSGGPYNEQFF. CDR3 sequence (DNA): TGTGCCAGCAGCCTCAGCGGGGGGCCCTACAATGAGCAGTTCTTC.

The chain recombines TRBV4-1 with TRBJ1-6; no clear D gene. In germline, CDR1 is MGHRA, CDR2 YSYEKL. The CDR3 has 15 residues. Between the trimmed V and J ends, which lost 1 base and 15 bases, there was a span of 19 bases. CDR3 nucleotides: TGCGCCAGCAGCCAAGTGGGTGAACGGAAGGTCGGCCTCCACTTT. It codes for CASSQVGERKVGLHF.

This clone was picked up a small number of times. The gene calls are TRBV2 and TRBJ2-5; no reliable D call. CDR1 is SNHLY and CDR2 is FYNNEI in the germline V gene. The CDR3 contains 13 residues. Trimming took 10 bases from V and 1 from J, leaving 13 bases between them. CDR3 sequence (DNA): TGTGCCACCCAGGCTCGCCCCCAAGAGACCCAGTACTTC. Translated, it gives CATQARPQETQYF. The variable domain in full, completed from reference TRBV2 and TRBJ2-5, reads EPEVTQTPSHQVTQMGQEVILRCVPISNHLYFYWYRQILGQKVEFLVSFYNNEISEKSEIFDDQFSVERPDGSNFTLKIRSTKLEDSAMYFCATQARPQETQYFGPGTRLLVL.

This CDR3 is CASSLNPSGGGYGYTF. DNA for the CDR3: TGTGCCAGCAGCCTTAACCCTTCTGGGGGAGGCTATGGCTACACCTTC. The chain is built from TRBV7-8 and TRBJ1-2, with a possible D match to TRBD1 (5 bases). Trimming removed 5 bases at V and 4 bases at J, with 20 bases between. The CDR3 has 16 amino acids. CDR1 SGHVS and CDR2 FQNEAQ come from the germline V gene.

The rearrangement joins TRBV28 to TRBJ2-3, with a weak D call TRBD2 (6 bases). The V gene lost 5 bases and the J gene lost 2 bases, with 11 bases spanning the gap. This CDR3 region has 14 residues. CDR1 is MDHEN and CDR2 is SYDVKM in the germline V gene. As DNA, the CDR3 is TGTGCCAGCAGTCTCCCGGGGGACACAGATACGCAGTATTTT. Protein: CASSLPGDTDTQYF.

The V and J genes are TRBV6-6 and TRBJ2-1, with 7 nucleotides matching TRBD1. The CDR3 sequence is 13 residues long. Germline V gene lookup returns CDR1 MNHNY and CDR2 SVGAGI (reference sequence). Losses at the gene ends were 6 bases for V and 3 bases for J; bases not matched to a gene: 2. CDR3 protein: CASSWDSYNEQFF. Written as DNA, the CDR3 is TGTGCCAGCAGCTGGGACAGCTACAATGAGCAGTTCTTC.

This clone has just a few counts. DNA for the CDR3: TGTGCCAGCAGTTTGGACCCGAACACCGGGGAGCTGTTTTTT. Its protein product is CASSLDPNTGELFF. V is TRBV6-5 and J is TRBJ2-2, with D unclear. Germline V gene sequence: CDR1 MNHEY, CDR2 SVGAGI. V was cut by 4 bases and J by 0 bases, with 6 bases left in between. The CDR3 is 14 amino acids.

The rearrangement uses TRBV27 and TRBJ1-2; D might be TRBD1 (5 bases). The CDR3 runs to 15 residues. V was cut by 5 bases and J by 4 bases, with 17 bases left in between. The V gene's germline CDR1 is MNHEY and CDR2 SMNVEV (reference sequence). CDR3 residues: CASSLRAGTVYGYTF. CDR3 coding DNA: TGTGCCAGCAGTCTAAGGGCTGGGACCGTCTATGGCTACACCTTC.

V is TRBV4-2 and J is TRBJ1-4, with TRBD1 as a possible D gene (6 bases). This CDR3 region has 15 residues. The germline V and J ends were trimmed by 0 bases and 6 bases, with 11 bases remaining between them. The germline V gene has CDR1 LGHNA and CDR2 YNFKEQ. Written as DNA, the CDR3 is TGTGCCAGCAGCCAAGAGACAGGAGTGGATGAAAAACTGTTTTTT. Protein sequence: CASSQETGVDEKLFF.

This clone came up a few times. CDR3 coding DNA: TGTGCCAGCAGCTCAGCCGGGACAGGTAACTACGAGCAGTACTTC. Protein product: CASSSAGTGNYEQYF. The J gene is TRBJ2-7, the V gene TRBV7-9; TRBD1 matches 8 bases. This CDR3 is 15 amino acids long. Germline lookup yields CDR1 SEHNR and CDR2 FQNEAQ (reference sequence). Trimming took 4 bases from V and 3 from J; bases not matched to a gene: 8.

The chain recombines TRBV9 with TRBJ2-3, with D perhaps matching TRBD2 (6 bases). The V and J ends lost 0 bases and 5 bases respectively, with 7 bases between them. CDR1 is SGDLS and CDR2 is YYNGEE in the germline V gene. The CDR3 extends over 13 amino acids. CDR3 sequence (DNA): TGTGCCAGCAGCGTAGCCGGGAGAGATACGCAGTATTTT. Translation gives CASSVAGRDTQYF.

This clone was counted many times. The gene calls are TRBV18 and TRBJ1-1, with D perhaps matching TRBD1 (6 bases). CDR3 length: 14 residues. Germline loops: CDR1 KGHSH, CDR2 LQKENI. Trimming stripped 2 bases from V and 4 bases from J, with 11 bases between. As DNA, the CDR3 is TGTGCCAGCTCACCAGCAAGGGGGGGCACTGAAGCTTTCTTT. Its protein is CASSPARGGTEAFF.

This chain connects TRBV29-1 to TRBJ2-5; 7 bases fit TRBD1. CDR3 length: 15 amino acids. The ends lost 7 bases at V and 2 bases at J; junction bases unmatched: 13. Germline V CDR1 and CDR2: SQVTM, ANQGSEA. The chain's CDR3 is CSGRYRGVRQETQYF. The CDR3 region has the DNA TGCAGCGGCCGATACAGGGGAGTGAGACAAGAGACCCAGTACTTC.

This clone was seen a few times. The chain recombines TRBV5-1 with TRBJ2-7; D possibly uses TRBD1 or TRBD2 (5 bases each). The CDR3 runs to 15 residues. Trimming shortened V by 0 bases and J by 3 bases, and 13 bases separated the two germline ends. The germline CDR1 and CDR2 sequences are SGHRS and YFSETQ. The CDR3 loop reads CASSLVPGTYYEQYF. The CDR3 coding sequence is TGCGCCAGCAGCTTGGTACCAGGGACGTACTACGAGCAGTACTTC.

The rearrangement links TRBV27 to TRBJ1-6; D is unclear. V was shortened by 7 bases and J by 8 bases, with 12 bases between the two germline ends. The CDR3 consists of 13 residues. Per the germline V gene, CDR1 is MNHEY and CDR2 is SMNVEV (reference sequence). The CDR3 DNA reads TGTGCCAGCACTAGGCTCCCCGATTCACCCCTCCACTTT. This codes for CASTRLPDSPLHF.

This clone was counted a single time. CDR3 residues: CAWSNREPYEQYF. DNA of the CDR3: TGTGCCTGGAGCAACAGGGAACCCTACGAGCAGTACTTC. The gene calls are TRBV30 and TRBJ2-7; D might be TRBD1 (6 bases). CDR1 is GTSNPN and CDR2 is SVGIG in the germline V gene (reference sequence). The CDR3 length is 13 residues. Deletions cut 3 bases from V and 2 bases from J, with 11 bases between.

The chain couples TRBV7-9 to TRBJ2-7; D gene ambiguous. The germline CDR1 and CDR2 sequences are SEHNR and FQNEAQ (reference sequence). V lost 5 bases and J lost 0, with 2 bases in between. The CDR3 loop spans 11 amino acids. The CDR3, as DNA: TGTGCCAGCAGCGTCTCCTACGAGCAGTACTTC. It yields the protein CASSVSYEQYF.

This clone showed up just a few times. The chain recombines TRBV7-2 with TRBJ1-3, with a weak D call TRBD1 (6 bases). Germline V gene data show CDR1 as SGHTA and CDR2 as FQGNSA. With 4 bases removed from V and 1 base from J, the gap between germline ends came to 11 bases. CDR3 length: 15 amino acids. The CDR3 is CASSSHRVSGNTIYF. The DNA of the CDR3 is TGTGCCAGCAGCTCACACAGGGTGTCTGGAAACACCATATATTTT.